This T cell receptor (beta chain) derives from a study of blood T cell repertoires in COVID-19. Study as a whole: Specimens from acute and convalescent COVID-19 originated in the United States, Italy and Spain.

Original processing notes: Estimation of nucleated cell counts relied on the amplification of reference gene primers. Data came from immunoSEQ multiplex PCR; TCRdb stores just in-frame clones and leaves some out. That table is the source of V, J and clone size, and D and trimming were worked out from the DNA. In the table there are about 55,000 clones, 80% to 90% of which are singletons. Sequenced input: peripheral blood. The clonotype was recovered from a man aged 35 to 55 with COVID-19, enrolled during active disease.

CDR3 bases: TGTGCCAGCAGCGCCGACTCGAGCTCCTACAATGAGCAGTTCTTC. The encoded protein is CASSADSSSYNEQFF. The rearrangement joins TRBV9 to TRBJ2-1; no firm D call. The CDR3 covers 15 residues. Deletions cut 3 bases from V and 0 bases from J, with 10 bases between. Germline CDR1 SGDLS, CDR2 YYNGEE.